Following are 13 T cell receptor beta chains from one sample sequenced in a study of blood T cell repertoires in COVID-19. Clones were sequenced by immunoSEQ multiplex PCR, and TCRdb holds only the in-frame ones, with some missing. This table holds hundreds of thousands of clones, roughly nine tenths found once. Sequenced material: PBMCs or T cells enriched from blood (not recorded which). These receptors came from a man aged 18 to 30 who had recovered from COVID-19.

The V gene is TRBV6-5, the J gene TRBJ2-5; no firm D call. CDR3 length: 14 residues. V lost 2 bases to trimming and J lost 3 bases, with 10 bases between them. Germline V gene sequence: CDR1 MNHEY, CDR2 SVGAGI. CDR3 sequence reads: CASSYGQLKETQYF. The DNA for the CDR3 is TGTGCCAGCAGTTACGGGCAGCTAAAAGAGACCCAGTACTTC.

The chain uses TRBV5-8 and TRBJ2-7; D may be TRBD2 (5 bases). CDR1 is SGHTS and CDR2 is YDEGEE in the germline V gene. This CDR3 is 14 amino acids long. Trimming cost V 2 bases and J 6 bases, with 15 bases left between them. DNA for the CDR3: TGTGCCAGCAGCTTAACTAGGACGCTCAGCGAGCAGTACTTC. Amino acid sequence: CASSLTRTLSEQYF.

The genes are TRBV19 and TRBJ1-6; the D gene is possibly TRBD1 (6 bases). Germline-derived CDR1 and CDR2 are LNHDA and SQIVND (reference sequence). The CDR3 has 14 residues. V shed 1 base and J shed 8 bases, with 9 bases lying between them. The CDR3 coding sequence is TGTGCCAGTAGTATAGTTTCAGGGGATTCACCCCTCCACTTT. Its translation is CASSIVSGDSPLHF.

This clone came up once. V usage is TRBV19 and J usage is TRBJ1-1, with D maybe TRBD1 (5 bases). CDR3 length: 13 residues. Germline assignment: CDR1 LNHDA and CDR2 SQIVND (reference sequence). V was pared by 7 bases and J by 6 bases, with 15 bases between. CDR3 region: CASTTGGGSEAFF. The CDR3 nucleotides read TGTGCCAGTACTACCGGGGGGGGATCTGAAGCTTTCTTT.

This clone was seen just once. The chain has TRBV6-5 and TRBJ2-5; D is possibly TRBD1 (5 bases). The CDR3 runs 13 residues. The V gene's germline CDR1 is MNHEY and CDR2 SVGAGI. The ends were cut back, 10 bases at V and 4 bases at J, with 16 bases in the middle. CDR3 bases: TGTGCCACGAAGTCAGGGCAAGGAGAGACCCAGTACTTC. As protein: CATKSGQGETQYF.

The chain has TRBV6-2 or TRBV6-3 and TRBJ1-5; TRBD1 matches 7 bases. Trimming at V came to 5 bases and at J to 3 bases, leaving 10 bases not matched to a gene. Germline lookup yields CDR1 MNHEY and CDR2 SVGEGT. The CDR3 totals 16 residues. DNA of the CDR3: TGTGCCAGCAGTCCCAGGGGGGCAACGTTCAATCAGCCCCAGCATTTT. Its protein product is CASSPRGATFNQPQHF.

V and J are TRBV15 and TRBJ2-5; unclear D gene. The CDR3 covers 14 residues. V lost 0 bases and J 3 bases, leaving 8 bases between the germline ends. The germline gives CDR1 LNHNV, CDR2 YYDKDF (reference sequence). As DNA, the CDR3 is TGTGCCACCAGCAGAGATCGCCAGAAAGAGACCCAGTACTTC. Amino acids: CATSRDRQKETQYF.

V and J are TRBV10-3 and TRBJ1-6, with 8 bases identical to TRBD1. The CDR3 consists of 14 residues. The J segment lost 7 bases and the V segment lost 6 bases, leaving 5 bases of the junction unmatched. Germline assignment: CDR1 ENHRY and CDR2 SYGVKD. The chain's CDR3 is CAISERTGNSPLHF. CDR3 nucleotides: TGTGCCATCAGCGAGAGGACAGGGAATTCACCCCTCCACTTT.

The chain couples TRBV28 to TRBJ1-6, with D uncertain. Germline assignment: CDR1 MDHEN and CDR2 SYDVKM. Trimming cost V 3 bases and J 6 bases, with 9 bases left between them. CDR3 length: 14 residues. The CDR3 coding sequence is TGTGCCAGCAGTTTTGGGCTTATTAATTCACCCCTCCACTTT. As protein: CASSFGLINSPLHF.

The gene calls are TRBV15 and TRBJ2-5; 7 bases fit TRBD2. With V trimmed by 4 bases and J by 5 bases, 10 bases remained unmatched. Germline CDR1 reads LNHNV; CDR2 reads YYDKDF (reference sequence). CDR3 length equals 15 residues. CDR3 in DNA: TGTGCCACCAGCAACCGAGGACTAGTCGGGGAGACCCAGTACTTC. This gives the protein CATSNRGLVGETQYF.

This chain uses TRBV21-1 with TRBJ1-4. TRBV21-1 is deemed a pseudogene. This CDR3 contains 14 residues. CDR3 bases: TGTGCCAGCAGCAGACGAGGGTCTAATGAAAAACTGTTTTTT. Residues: CASSRRGSNEKLFF.

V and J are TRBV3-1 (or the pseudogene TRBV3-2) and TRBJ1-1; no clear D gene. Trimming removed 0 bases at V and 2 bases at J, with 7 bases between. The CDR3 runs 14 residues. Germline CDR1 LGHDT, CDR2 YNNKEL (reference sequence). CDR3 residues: CASSQEWANTEAFF. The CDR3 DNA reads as TGTGCCAGCAGCCAAGAATGGGCCAACACTGAAGCTTTCTTT.

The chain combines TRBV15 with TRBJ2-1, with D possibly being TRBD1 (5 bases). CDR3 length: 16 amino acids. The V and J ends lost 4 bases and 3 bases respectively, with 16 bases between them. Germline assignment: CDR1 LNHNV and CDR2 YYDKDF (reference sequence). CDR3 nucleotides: TGTGCCACCAGCAAAGGAGCCAGGGATAACTACAATGAGCAGTTCTTC. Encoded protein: CATSKGARDNYNEQFF.